These 29 T cell receptor beta chains share one sample of origin, sequenced in a study of blood T cell repertoires in COVID-19. Data came from immunoSEQ multiplex PCR; TCRdb stores just in-frame clones and leaves some out. In the table there are over 50,000 clones, approximately 86% of which are singletons. Sequencing was done on a sample of peripheral blood. The receptors come from a human donor in a cohort sampled during active COVID-19.

The CDR3 here is CASSLTGASTEAFF. In DNA form, the CDR3 reads TGTGCCAGCAGTTTGACAGGGGCGAGCACTGAAGCTTTCTTT. The V gene is TRBV28, the J gene TRBJ1-1, with 8 bases identical to TRBD1. Germline-derived CDR1 and CDR2 are MDHEN and SYDVKM. The ends lost 3 bases at V and 4 bases at J; junction bases unmatched: 4. The CDR3 extends over 14 amino acids.

This chain uses TRBV10-3 with TRBJ1-2, with D maybe TRBD1 (5 bases). This CDR3 region has 16 residues. Per the germline V gene, CDR1 is ENHRY and CDR2 is SYGVKD. The V end lost 3 bases, the J end lost 0 bases, and 14 bases lay between the germline ends. The CDR3 loop is CAISDLTGQANYGYTF. In DNA form, the CDR3 reads TGTGCCATCAGTGATTTAACAGGCCAAGCTAACTATGGCTACACCTTC.

This sequence joins TRBV5-1 and TRBJ2-1; tentative D call: TRBD2 (5 bases). The CDR3 loop spans 12 amino acids. CDR1 SGHRS and CDR2 YFSETQ come from the germline V gene. With 6 bases removed from V and 6 bases from J, the gap between germline ends came to 10 bases. The CDR3 DNA follows: TGCGCCAGCACGGCTAGCCCCAATGAGCAGTTCTTC. Translating gives CASTASPNEQFF.

This rearrangement joins TRBV28 to TRBJ2-7, with D possibly matching TRBD2 (5 bases). This CDR3 region has 15 residues. Germline CDR1 is MDHEN and CDR2 is SYDVKM. V lost 2 bases to trimming and J lost 1 base, with 12 bases between them. This chain's CDR3 is CASSLEVTGSYEQYF. For the CDR3, the DNA is TGTGCCAGCAGTTTAGAAGTCACGGGGTCCTACGAGCAGTACTTC.

The chain employs TRBV29-1 and TRBJ1-1, with D perhaps matching TRBD1 (5 bases). Trimming shortened V by 4 bases and J by 7 bases, and 10 bases separated the two germline ends. Germline V gives CDR1 SQVTM, CDR2 ANQGSEA. The CDR3 contains 11 residues. CDR3 sequence: CSVGGGVEAFF. In nucleotides, the CDR3 is TGCAGCGTTGGTGGGGGGGTTGAAGCTTTCTTT.

The rearrangement uses TRBV7-2 and TRBJ2-2, with D possibly being TRBD1 (6 bases). Trimming left V 2 bases short and J 4 bases short, with 20 bases between. Germline values: CDR1 SGHTA, CDR2 FQGNSA. The CDR3 is 18 residues long. This CDR3 reads CASSLWARGRGGTGELFF. The DNA for the CDR3 is TGTGCCAGCAGCTTATGGGCCAGGGGACGTGGTGGCACCGGGGAGCTGTTTTTT.

The chain combines TRBV29-1 with TRBJ1-2, with TRBD1 identical over 7 bases. J was trimmed by 5 bases and V by 7 bases; bases with no gene match: 7. This CDR3 is built from 12 residues. The V gene's germline CDR1 is SQVTM and CDR2 ANQGSEA. CDR3 in amino acids: CSAMDRRYGYTF. DNA of the CDR3: TGCAGCGCAATGGACAGGCGGTATGGCTACACCTTC.

This clone appeared a single time. The chain carries TRBV24-1 and TRBJ2-3, with 8 bases that match TRBD2. Trimming removed 6 bases from V and 4 bases from J; junction bases left unmatched: 8. The CDR3 is made up of 15 amino acids. Looked up from germline, CDR1 is KGHDR and CDR2 is SFDVKD. CDR3 nucleotide sequence: TGTGCCACCAGTAATAGCGGGACCACCCCAGATACGCAGTATTTT. Protein product: CATSNSGTTPDTQYF.

This clone was seen just once. The rearrangement joins TRBV21-1 to TRBJ2-3; TRBD2, the table's D call, was not compared with the DNA. TRBV21-1 is described as a pseudogene. This CDR3 has 17 amino acids. CDR3 sequence reads: CASSKAFPSGCTDTQYF. The CDR3, as DNA: TGTGCCAGCAGCAAAGCGTTCCCTAGCGGGTGTACAGATACGCAGTATTTT.

The chain recombines TRBV11-3 with TRBJ2-7; perhaps TRBD1 as D (5 bases). This CDR3 is built from 14 residues. CDR1 is SGHNT and CDR2 is YENEEA in the germline V gene. V was shortened by 5 bases and J by 2 bases, with 13 bases between the two germline ends. For the CDR3, the DNA is TGTGCCAGCAGCACCCGACAAGGGGCCTACGAGCAGTACTTC. This sequence encodes CASSTRQGAYEQYF.

This clone turned up a few times. The chain carries TRBV5-5 and TRBJ1-1, with 9 bases that match TRBD1. In germline, CDR1 is SGHKS, CDR2 YYEKEE (reference sequence). CDR3 size: 14 residues. Unmatched junction bases numbered 9, after V lost 6 bases and J lost 6 bases. CDR3: CASIKRDRAAEAFF. CDR3 coding DNA: TGTGCCAGCATCAAAAGGGACAGGGCGGCTGAAGCTTTCTTT.

This chain joins TRBV20-1 and TRBJ1-5; D gene unclear. Trimming stripped 7 bases from V and 6 bases from J, with 10 bases between. This CDR3 has 11 amino acids. Germline values: CDR1 DFQATT, CDR2 SNEGSKA (reference sequence). CDR3 in amino acids: CSVSPSQPQHF. CDR3 in DNA: TGCAGTGTTTCCCCGAGTCAGCCCCAGCATTTT.

The chain joins TRBV28 to TRBJ2-5; TRBD2 aligns across 7 bases. This CDR3 is built from 15 residues. The V segment lost 3 bases and the J segment 2 bases; nucleotides outside the gene matches: 6. Germline assignment: CDR1 MDHEN and CDR2 SYDVKM. The DNA for the CDR3 is TGTGCCAGCAGTTTGAGCGGGGCAGTTCAAGAGACCCAGTACTTC. Protein product: CASSLSGAVQETQYF.

The CDR3 DNA is TGTGCCAGCAGCCCCCGGACAGGGGGCTTCTATGGCTACACCTTC. As protein: CASSPRTGGFYGYTF. The chain couples TRBV6-6 to TRBJ1-2, with 11 bases identical to TRBD1. V shed 6 bases, J shed 4 bases, and the junction held 7 bases outside the gene matches. The CDR3 extends over 15 amino acids. The V gene's germline CDR1 is MNHNY and CDR2 SVGAGI (reference sequence).

In this sample, this clone turned up once. The chain employs TRBV19 and TRBJ2-1; the match to TRBD2 covers 11 bases. CDR1 and CDR2 from the germline V gene are LNHDA and SQIVND (reference sequence). V dropped 5 bases and J dropped 7; count of bases not matched to a gene: 7. CDR3 length equals 15 residues. The CDR3 here is CASSATSGSMNEQFF. CDR3 bases: TGTGCCAGTAGTGCCACTAGCGGGAGTATGAATGAGCAGTTCTTC.

This clone was seen a few times. The V call is TRBV4-1, the J call TRBJ1-5, with D possibly TRBD1 on 5 matching bases. Trimming removed 4 bases from V and 2 bases from J, with 15 bases in between. CDR3 length equals 16 residues. Germline CDR1 reads MGHRA; CDR2 reads YSYEKL. Here the CDR3 DNA reads TGCGCCAGCAGCCTGACGGTTACCAGGGGCAATCAGCCCCAGCATTTT. Translating gives CASSLTVTRGNQPQHF.

The chain recombines TRBV11-2 with TRBJ1-1; weak D call: TRBD1 (6 bases). The V end was cut by 4 bases, the J end by 4 bases, with 10 bases between. In germline, CDR1 is SGHAT, CDR2 FQNNGV. This CDR3 contains 13 residues. The CDR3 loop is CASSSQGRTEAFF. As DNA, the CDR3 is TGTGCCAGCAGCTCCCAGGGGCGCACTGAAGCTTTCTTT.

The V call is TRBV27, the J call TRBJ1-1, with TRBD1 as a possible D gene (6 bases). Germline assignment: CDR1 MNHEY and CDR2 SMNVEV (reference sequence). The CDR3 contains 16 residues. The ends were cut back, 4 bases at V and 9 bases at J, with 24 bases in the middle. CDR3 nucleotide sequence: TGTGCCAGCAGTTCTCTCCCAGCGACCAACGACAGGAAAGCTTTCTTT. As protein: CASSSLPATNDRKAFF.

J is TRBJ1-5 and V is TRBV28, with 9 bases lining up with TRBD1. The CDR3 has 15 amino acids. CDR1 MDHEN and CDR2 SYDVKM come from the germline V gene. V dropped 9 bases and J dropped 3; count of bases not matched to a gene: 9. CDR3 residues: CASHNRGPYNQPQHF. Here the CDR3 DNA reads TGTGCCAGTCATAACAGGGGGCCTTACAATCAGCCCCAGCATTTT.

The genes are TRBV7-2 and TRBJ2-2, with TRBD2 identical over 11 bases. This CDR3 is 17 amino acids long. J lost 7 bases, V lost 5 bases, and 12 bases had no gene match. Germline values: CDR1 SGHTA, CDR2 FQGNSA. The CDR3 protein is CASSPSAIAGGYGELFF. CDR3 in DNA: TGTGCCAGCAGCCCCTCCGCGATAGCGGGAGGGTACGGGGAGCTGTTTTTT.

This chain uses TRBV7-9 with TRBJ2-1; 9 positions match TRBD2. The CDR3 is 15 residues long. Per germline, CDR1 SEHNR and CDR2 FQNEAQ (reference sequence). J was trimmed by 10 bases and V by 4 bases; bases with no gene match: 11. CDR3 residues: CASSSWTSASSEQFF. The CDR3 coding sequence is TGTGCCAGCAGCTCCTGGACTAGCGCCTCCTCCGAGCAGTTCTTC.

The rearrangement uses TRBV7-9 and TRBJ2-7; 7 bases align to TRBD1. The CDR3 covers 12 residues. Losses at the gene ends were 10 bases for V and 4 bases for J; bases not matched to a gene: 7. Germline V gene lookup returns CDR1 SEHNR and CDR2 FQNEAQ (reference sequence). The CDR3 protein is CATQTGQYEQYF. The CDR3 DNA sequence: TGTGCCACCCAGACAGGGCAATACGAGCAGTACTTC.

The genes are TRBV18 and TRBJ2-7; 7 positions match TRBD2. Germline-derived CDR1 and CDR2 are KGHSH and LQKENI. This CDR3 region has 17 residues. Trimming at V came to 5 bases and at J to 2 bases, leaving 15 bases not matched to a gene. In DNA form, the CDR3 reads TGTGCCAGCTCAGCTCGAGCTATTGGCGGGAGCACCTACGAGCAGTACTTC. Its translation is CASSARAIGGSTYEQYF.

The chain is built from TRBV18 and TRBJ1-5; 8 nucleotides agree with TRBD1. Germline V gene lookup returns CDR1 KGHSH and CDR2 LQKENI. The CDR3 loop spans 15 amino acids. V dropped 4 bases and J dropped 0; count of bases not matched to a gene: 2. CDR3 bases: TGTGCCAGCTCACTGACAGGGGATAGCAATCAGCCCCAGCATTTT. It is translated as CASSLTGDSNQPQHF.

The chain has TRBV10-3 and TRBJ1-2, with 8 bases fitting TRBD1. There are 13 residues in the CDR3. The germline gives CDR1 ENHRY, CDR2 SYGVKD. V lost 9 bases, J lost 7 bases, and 10 bases stayed unmatched. The CDR3 nucleotides read TGTGCCATTATGGGGCAGGGGGCGGCTGGCTACACCTTC. Translation: CAIMGQGAAGYTF.

This chain's CDR3 is CASSQLAGALYNEQFF. In nucleotides, the CDR3 is TGTGCCAGCTCCCAGCTAGCGGGAGCTCTCTACAATGAGCAGTTCTTC. The V call is TRBV18, the J call TRBJ2-1, with 10 bases identical to TRBD2. The trim removed 6 bases at V and 3 bases at J, leaving 8 bases unmatched. The CDR3 runs 16 residues. Germline CDR1 reads KGHSH; CDR2 reads LQKENI.

This chain links TRBV6-5 with TRBJ1-2; D uncertain. The CDR3 spans 15 residues. V was shortened by 0 bases and J by 0 bases, with 8 bases between the two germline ends. Germline V gives CDR1 MNHEY, CDR2 SVGAGI. The CDR3 region is CASSYSVDSNYGYTF. The CDR3 DNA follows: TGTGCCAGCAGTTACTCAGTTGACTCTAACTATGGCTACACCTTC.

This clone has a single count. The J gene is TRBJ1-6, the V gene TRBV28; unclear D gene. The CDR3 covers 15 residues. The V gene lost 5 bases and the J gene lost 9 bases, with 17 bases spanning the gap. Germline V gene lookup returns CDR1 MDHEN and CDR2 SYDVKM. The CDR3 DNA is TGTGCCAGCAGTCCCAGGCTTCCCTACAGTTCACCCCTCCACTTT. Protein product: CASSPRLPYSSPLHF.

V is TRBV7-2 and J is TRBJ1-2, with a possible D match to TRBD1 (6 bases). The CDR3 has 15 residues. The V and J ends lost 7 bases and 4 bases respectively, with 19 bases between them. The germline gives CDR1 SGHTA, CDR2 FQGNSA. The CDR3: CASKLGGGFSYGYTF. CDR3 in DNA: TGTGCCAGCAAGCTTGGGGGGGGCTTTAGCTATGGCTACACCTTC.